Listed here are 13 T cell receptor beta chains from one sample, sequenced in a study of regulatory T cells in long-lasting Graves disease. Indicated time point: persistent/refractory GD, antithyroid drugs over 5 years with positive TRAb. Isolated PBMC RNA provided the starting material for the TCR library. iRepertoire HTBI primers and Arm-PCR of CDR3 regions built TCR beta libraries. TCRdb reprocessed the multiplex PCR reads via MiXCR and lists one record per CDR3 protein. The sample has about 660,000 distinct CDR3 sequences, about 32% seen once. The sequencing here drew on peripheral blood mononuclear cells (PBMCs), taken when the disease was refractory, from a patient treated with antithyroid drugs. All receptors derive from a female donor with Graves disease.

This rearrangement joins TRBV6-1 to TRBJ1-1; tentatively, D is TRBD1 (5 bases). Trimming left V 5 bases short and J 1 base short, with 14 bases between. The CDR3 covers 15 residues. Germline V gene sequence: CDR1 MNHNS, CDR2 SASEGT. The CDR3 DNA follows: TGTGCCAGCAGTCGCTCGGGGCGCCCGAACACTGAAGCTTTCTTT. Protein: CASSRSGRPNTEAFF.

This clonotype was seen more than once but under ten times. V usage is TRBV5-1 and J usage is TRBJ2-7; TRBD2 matches 7 bases. CDR1 SGHRS and CDR2 YFSETQ come from the germline V gene. The CDR3 loop spans 15 amino acids. V was clipped by 4 bases and J by 6 bases; unmatched bases: 13. CDR3 region: CASSRGVQALLEQYF. CDR3 DNA sequence: TGCGCCAGCAGCCGGGGGGTACAGGCTCTACTCGAGCAGTACTTC.

This clonotype was observed many times. The gene calls are TRBV20-1 and TRBJ1-5, with 7 bases that match TRBD1. Per the germline V gene, CDR1 is DFQATT and CDR2 is SNEGSKA (reference sequence). V lost 1 base, J lost 3 bases, and 3 bases stayed unmatched. This CDR3 is built from 14 residues. CDR3 sequence (DNA): TGCAGTGCTAGAGTAGGACAGGTCAATCAGCCCCAGCATTTT. Its translation is CSARVGQVNQPQHF.

The rearrangement joins TRBV20-1 to TRBJ1-2, with TRBD1 matching 8 bases. From germline, CDR1 is DFQATT and CDR2 SNEGSKA (reference sequence). This CDR3 comprises 14 residues. The J segment lost 7 bases and the V segment lost 0 bases, leaving 7 bases of the junction unmatched. In nucleotides, the CDR3 is TGCAGTGCTAGAGATGAATACAGGGGGTTTGGCTACACCTTC. It yields the protein CSARDEYRGFGYTF.

As for this clonotype: This CDR3 is missing its conserved last phenylalanine or tryptophan, likely due to a read error. This sequence joins TRBV2 and TRBJ2-7; 7 bases are a match to TRBD1. Germline V gene sequence: CDR1 SNHLY, CDR2 FYNNEI. There are 15 residues in the CDR3. The V and J ends lost 6 bases and 2 bases, in that order; junction bases with no gene match: 10. Here the CDR3 reads CASRAGQALTYEQYS. As DNA, the CDR3 is TGTGCCAGCAGAGCCGGACAGGCGTTAACCTACGAGCAGTACTCC.

This chain joins TRBV6-2 or TRBV6-3 and TRBJ1-1; weak D call: TRBD1 (6 bases). Germline V gene lookup returns CDR1 MNHEY and CDR2 SVGEGT. The CDR3 has 11 amino acids. V lost 5 bases to trimming and J lost 10 bases, with 11 bases between them. For the CDR3, the DNA is TGTGCCAGCAGTGAGTGGGACACAGCTTTCTTT. Protein product: CASSEWDTAFF.

This clonotype was detected many times. The V call is TRBV3-1, the J call TRBJ1-2; 10 nucleotides agree with TRBD1. Germline CDR1 LGHDT, CDR2 YNNKEL (reference sequence). The CDR3 is 14 amino acids. The junction had 1 base not matched to a gene; V was cut back by 4 bases and J by 2 bases. This CDR3 is CASSPGQGNYGYTF. The CDR3 region has the DNA TGTGCCAGCAGCCCGGGACAGGGGAACTATGGCTACACCTTC.

This chain links TRBV18 with TRBJ1-4, with unresolved D. The CDR3 has 17 residues. V gave up 2 bases and J gave up 7 bases, with 20 bases separating them. Germline CDR1 is KGHSH and CDR2 is LQKENI. The CDR3 loop reads CASSPEGGRVDGEKLFF. The CDR3 DNA reads TGTGCCAGCTCACCAGAGGGAGGACGCGTAGATGGTGAAAAACTGTTTTTT.

This clonotype came up many times. The chain combines TRBV7-8 with TRBJ1-1, with 7 nucleotides matching TRBD1. The CDR3 loop spans 14 amino acids. V lost 4 bases to trimming and J lost 4 bases; unmatched junction nucleotides: 6. Looked up from germline, CDR1 is SGHVS and CDR2 is FQNEAQ. In DNA form, the CDR3 reads TGTGCCAGCAGCTCCGGGACAGCCGGCACTGAAGCTTTCTTT. Translation: CASSSGTAGTEAFF.

This clonotype was counted only a few times. The chain carries TRBV2 and TRBJ1-1; D call uncertain. The germline CDR1 and CDR2 sequences are SNHLY and FYNNEI. V was pared by 6 bases and J by 4 bases, with 18 bases between. The CDR3 loop spans 15 amino acids. CDR3 loop: CASSDQGGLGTEAFF. The CDR3 bases are TGTGCCAGCAGCGACCAAGGAGGGTTGGGCACTGAAGCTTTCTTT.

Many counts were recorded for this clonotype. The rearrangement joins TRBV2 to TRBJ1-1; D gene unclear. Germline-derived CDR1 and CDR2 are SNHLY and FYNNEI. Trimming shortened V by 5 bases and J by 7 bases, and 17 bases separated the two germline ends. The CDR3 totals 14 residues. This chain's CDR3 is CASSLSSGRDEAFF. CDR3 coding DNA: TGTGCCAGCAGTCTCTCCTCGGGGAGGGATGAAGCTTTCTTT.

This clonotype was counted between two and nine times. The chain combines TRBV20-1 with TRBJ1-1, with unresolved D. Germline CDR1 DFQATT, CDR2 SNEGSKA (reference sequence). The CDR3 is 14 amino acids. The V end lost 6 bases, the J end lost 1 base, and 15 bases lay between the germline ends. The CDR3, as DNA: TGCAGTGCGGCTCCGTCCCGGAAGAACACTGAAGCTTTCTTT. Its protein is CSAAPSRKNTEAFF.

The DNA of the CDR3 is TGTGCCAGCAGCTTAGGGCCGGGACTAGCGGTCTACGAGCAGTACTTC. This codes for CASSLGPGLAVYEQYF. The chain is built from TRBV11-2 and TRBJ2-7, with 11 bases matching TRBD2. Trimming removed 1 base from V and 3 bases from J; junction bases left unmatched: 5. The CDR3 contains 16 residues. Germline V CDR1 and CDR2: SGHAT, FQNNGV.